This TCR beta chain was captured by sequencing in a study of early T cells in non-severe SARS-CoV-2 infection. Only a few counts were recorded for this clonotype. Its antigen remains unknown. Study-wide points: Anti-spike CD8 responses were favored by VDJdb matching, which missed private and CD4 specificities.

Via MiXCR, TCRdb re-called the 5' RACE reads, giving one row per CDR3 protein. The repertoire includes 65,000 to 75,000 distinct CDR3 sequences, under 15% of them detected once, and over 4% sits in the top ten. The CDR3 totals 17 residues. Trimming at V came to 3 bases and at J to 0 bases, leaving 5 bases not matched to a gene. CDR1 is MGHRA, CDR2 YSYEKL, per germline. The chain uses TRBV4-1 and TRBJ2-6, with 7 bases matching TRBD1. The sequencing input was whole blood. The sequence came from an adult who was a healthcare worker with PCR-confirmed SARS-CoV-2 infection or an uninfected control (not recorded which). Here the CDR3 DNA reads TGCGCCAGCAGCCAGGGCAGACAGGGCTCTGGGGCCAACGTCCTGACTTTC. Translated: CASSQGRQGSGANVLTF.